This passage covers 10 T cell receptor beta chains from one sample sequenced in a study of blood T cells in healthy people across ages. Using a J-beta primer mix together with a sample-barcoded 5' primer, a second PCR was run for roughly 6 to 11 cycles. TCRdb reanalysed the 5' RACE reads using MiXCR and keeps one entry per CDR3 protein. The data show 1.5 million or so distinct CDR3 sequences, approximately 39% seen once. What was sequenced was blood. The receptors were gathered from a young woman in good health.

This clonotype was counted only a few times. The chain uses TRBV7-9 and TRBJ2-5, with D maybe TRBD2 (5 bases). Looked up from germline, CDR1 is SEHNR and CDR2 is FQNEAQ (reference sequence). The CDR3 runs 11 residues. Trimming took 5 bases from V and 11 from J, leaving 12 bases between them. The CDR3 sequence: CASSRSGEQYF. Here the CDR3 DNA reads TGTGCCAGCAGCCGGTCCGGGGAGCAGTACTTC.

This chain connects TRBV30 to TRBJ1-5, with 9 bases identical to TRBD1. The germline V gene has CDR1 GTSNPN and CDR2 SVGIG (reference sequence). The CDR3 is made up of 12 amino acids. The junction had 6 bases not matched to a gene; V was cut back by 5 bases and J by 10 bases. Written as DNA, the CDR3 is TGTGCCTGGGGGACAGGGCCCACTCCCCAGCATTTT. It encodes CAWGTGPTPQHF.

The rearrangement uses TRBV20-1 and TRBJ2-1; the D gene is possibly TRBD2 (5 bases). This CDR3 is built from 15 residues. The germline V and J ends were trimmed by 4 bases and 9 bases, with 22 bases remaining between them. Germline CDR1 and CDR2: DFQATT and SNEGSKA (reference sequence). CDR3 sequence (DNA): TGCAGTGCTAAATCCGGAAGCGGCCTGTCGAGTGAGCAGTTCTTC. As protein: CSAKSGSGLSSEQFF.

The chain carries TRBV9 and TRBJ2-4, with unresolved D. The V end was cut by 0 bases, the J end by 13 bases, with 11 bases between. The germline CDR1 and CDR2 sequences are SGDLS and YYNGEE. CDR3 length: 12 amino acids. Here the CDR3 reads CASSVDEVKQYF. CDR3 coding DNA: TGTGCCAGCAGCGTAGATGAGGTAAAGCAGTACTTC. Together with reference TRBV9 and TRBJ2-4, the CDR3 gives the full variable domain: DSGVTQTPKHLITATGQRVTLRCSPRSGDLSVYWYQQSLDQGLQFLIQYYNGEERAKGNILERFSAQQFPDLHSELNLSSLELGDSALYFCASSVDEVKQYFGAGTRLSVL.

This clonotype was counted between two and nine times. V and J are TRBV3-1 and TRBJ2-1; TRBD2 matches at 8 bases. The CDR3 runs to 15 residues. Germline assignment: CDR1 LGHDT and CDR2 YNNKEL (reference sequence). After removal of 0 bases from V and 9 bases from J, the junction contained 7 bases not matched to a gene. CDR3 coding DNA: TGTGCCAGCAGCCAAGATCAACGGGAGGGGGGTGAGCAGTTCTTC. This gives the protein CASSQDQREGGEQFF.

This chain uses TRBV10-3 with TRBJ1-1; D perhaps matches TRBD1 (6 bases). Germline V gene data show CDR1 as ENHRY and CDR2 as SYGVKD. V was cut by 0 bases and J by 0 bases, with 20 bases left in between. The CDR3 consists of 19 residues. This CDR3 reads CAISESPGAGDRMNTEAFF. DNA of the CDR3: TGTGCCATCAGTGAGTCGCCGGGGGCAGGGGACCGGATGAACACTGAAGCTTTCTTT.

The DNA for the CDR3 is TGTGCCAGCACCCCTAGCCTTAAGGGGGAGCAGTACTTC. This gives the protein CASTPSLKGEQYF. The V call is TRBV6-1, the J call TRBJ2-7; D possibly uses TRBD1 or TRBD2 (5 bases each). The V gene's germline CDR1 is MNHNS and CDR2 SASEGT. There are 13 residues in the CDR3. Deletions cut 7 bases from V and 7 bases from J, with 17 bases between.

In nucleotides, the CDR3 is TGTGCCAGCAGCCTGGGGACAGGCCAACACGAGCAGTACTTC. Its protein is CASSLGTGQHEQYF. The gene calls are TRBV9 and TRBJ2-7; 8 positions agree with TRBD1. Germline V CDR1 and CDR2: SGDLS, YYNGEE. The V and J ends lost 4 bases and 5 bases, in that order; junction bases with no gene match: 8. This CDR3 is built from 14 residues.

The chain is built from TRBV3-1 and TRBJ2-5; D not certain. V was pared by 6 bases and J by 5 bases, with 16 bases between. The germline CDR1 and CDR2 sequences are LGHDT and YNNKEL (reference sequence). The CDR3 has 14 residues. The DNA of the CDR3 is TGTGCCAGCAGGAAGATGATCCAATGGGAGACCCAGTACTTC. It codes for CASRKMIQWETQYF.

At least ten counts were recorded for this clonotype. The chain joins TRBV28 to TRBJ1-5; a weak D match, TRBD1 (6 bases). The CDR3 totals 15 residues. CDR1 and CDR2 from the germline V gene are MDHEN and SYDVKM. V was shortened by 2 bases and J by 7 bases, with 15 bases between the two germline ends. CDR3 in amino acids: CASSLNTGARQPQHF. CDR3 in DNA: TGTGCCAGCAGTTTAAATACGGGGGCACGGCAGCCCCAGCATTTT.